The source of this T cell receptor (beta chain) is a study of monozygotic twins with inflammatory bowel disease (dated 2019 in TCRdb). About the full investigation: A total of 28 monozygotic twin pairs were included in the full study, comprising nine German pairs (four IBD-concordant, five IBD-discordant) and 19 IBD-discordant Danish pairs. Within discordant pairs, disease-associated traits were sought mainly by comparing IBD patients with their genetically identical healthy co-twins. Each individual had, on average, about 151 000 unique TCRalpha sequences and 181 000 unique TCRbeta sequences available for analysis.

Library preparation used 5' RACE. Preparation of each TCR library used roughly 3,300 ng of total RNA. cDNA was synthesized with SMARTScribe reverse transcriptase in eight separate reactions per sample. During cDNA synthesis, unique molecular identifiers containing a 6-nucleotide sample barcode were introduced by template switching. TCRalpha and TCRbeta cDNA was amplified in two nested PCRs of around 15 and 10 cycles, and bead purification was carried out after each PCR. Before amplification, the cDNA was treated with uracil DNA-glycosylase and purified using the QIAquick PCR purification kit. In the second PCR, Illumina TruSeq-compatible adapters and sample-specific barcodes were added. Library quality and concentration were checked on TapeStation and Qubit, and libraries were pooled at roughly 5.1 ng each. The pooled libraries were sequenced with 2 x 100 bp reads and custom sequencing primers on an Illumina HiSeq2500 single-index Rapid Run. The source study handled its data this way. MiGEC version 1.2.6 was used for UMI-based consensus assembly, which corrected PCR and sequencing errors. MiXCR version 2.1.1 handled V(D)J alignment, clonotype assembly and CDR3 extraction. Normalisation of gene usage, clonotype sharing and MAIT/NKT TCR abundance was achieved by analysing the top 1000, 10 000 and 20 000 clonotypes per sample. After downsampling to 27 000 UMIs, diversity was calculated as the inverse Simpson index using the vegan R package. Paired Mann-Whitney U tests were applied to discordant twin pairs, with Benjamini-Hochberg correction for multiple testing. TCRdb reanalyzed the reads, keeping one entry per CDR3 protein sequence and omitting DNA. It is TCRdb's table, rather than the study itself, that gives the V and J calls and clone size. The table held for this sample gives around 400,000 distinct CDR3 sequences. The top ten clonotypes cover around 2.4% of the sample.

For CDR1 and CDR2, the germline V gene lists SGHTA and FQGNSA. From the cysteine up to the phenylalanine, the CDR3 has a length of 16 residues. The DNA is not on file. A roughly 2.5 ml peripheral blood sample was drawn into PAXgene tubes per donor and stored at -80°C. Without any T cell sorting, total RNA was extracted from whole blood using the PAXgene blood miRNA kit on an automated QIAcube. Peripheral blood from monozygotic twin pairs concordant or discordant for inflammatory bowel disease was subjected to deep TCRalpha and TCRbeta repertoire profiling with unique molecular barcoding. For every twin pair, smoking habits were documented, and each individual was categorised as a current, former or never smoker. Turning to this clonotype: Its antigen remains unidentified.

General findings and caveats noted by the study authors: No single strong signal or clonotype linked to IBD turned up in the results, so the idea that one exists was not supported. A decrease in TCRbeta repertoire diversity, as measured by inverse Simpson index, was observed in IBD patients compared with their healthy co-twins. Distinction between different T cell subtypes could not be achieved in the analysis. IBD patients shared fewer clonotypes with other individuals than healthy twins did, most markedly in patients showing signs of disease activity. Background noise and inter-individual variability may have been introduced into the repertoires by the differing immunosuppressive treatments among patients. Repertoire similarity did not differ between concordant and discordant twins, which could be due to limited statistical power.

This TCR came from a human donor with ulcerative colitis or Crohn's disease, or a healthy co-twin of an affected twin (not recorded which). The chain uses TRBV7-2 and TRBJ2-1; TCRdb proposes TRBD2, but this gene call is untestable without DNA. The sample consisted of blood. The CDR3 protein is CASSLLGLAGANEQFF.